This T cell receptor beta chain originates from a study of blood T cell repertoires in COVID-19. Looking at the study overall: Samples came from the United States, Italy and Spain, spanning acute and convalescent COVID-19. T cells, B-cell-depleted T cells, or PBMCs supplied cDNA or gDNA.

With V trimmed by 6 bases and J by 0 bases, 1 base remained unmatched. There are 14 residues in the CDR3. Germline CDR1 MDHEN, CDR2 SYDVKM. Original analysis: Reference gene primers were amplified, and this amplification served to estimate nucleated cell counts. Assay used: immunoSEQ multiplex PCR; TCRdb lists only in-frame clones, some missing. For V, J and clone size, that table is used; D and trimming come from the DNA. The sample yields roughly 100,000 clones, approximately 86% seen once. This chain uses TRBV28 with TRBJ2-2; TRBD2 matches 7 bases. The receptor comes from a man older than 75 with acute or convalescent COVID-19. Sequenced sample: peripheral blood. In nucleotides, the CDR3 is TGTGCCAGCAGAAGCGGGACGAACACCGGGGAGCTGTTTTTT. It encodes CASRSGTNTGELFF.